Below are 21 T cell receptor beta chains sequenced from a single sample in a study of beta chain features in type 1 diabetes. Whole-study results and caveats: Within each of all four CD4+ subsets, Type 1 diabetes patients had TCRB CDR3s that were moderately but significantly shorter.

The investigators reverse transcribed all of the isolated RNA, so they sequenced expressed TCRB transcripts. Measured with immunoSEQ multiplex PCR; TCRdb has only the in-frame clones, and not every one. The sample includes 310,000 or so clones, about 15% of them seen just once. No antigen has been assigned to these receptors. What was sequenced was naive CD4+ T cells from blood. The receptors stem from a man between 18 and 29 years old with type 1 diabetes.

This clone turned up a few times. The chain combines TRBV19 with TRBJ2-7; 9 bases map to TRBD1. Germline CDR1 is LNHDA and CDR2 is SQIVND (reference sequence). The CDR3 runs to 17 residues. Germline trimming cut 4 bases from V and 2 bases from J; bases unmatched to any gene: 12. The CDR3 here is CASSKNARDRAAYEQYF. CDR3 DNA: TGTGCCAGTAGTAAAAATGCCAGGGACAGGGCGGCCTACGAGCAGTACTTC.

The genes are TRBV30 and TRBJ1-2; maybe TRBD1 (6 bases). This CDR3 has 13 residues. The germline gives CDR1 GTSNPN, CDR2 SVGIG (reference sequence). V lost 1 base and J 2 bases, leaving 8 bases between the germline ends. The CDR3 protein is CAWSAGVNYGYTF. As DNA, the CDR3 is TGTGCCTGGAGTGCAGGGGTAAACTATGGCTACACCTTC.

This clone was observed a few times. The chain uses TRBV11-2 and TRBJ2-7, with 7 bases aligning to TRBD1. There are 15 residues in the CDR3. In germline, CDR1 is SGHAT, CDR2 FQNNGV. The junction had 5 bases not matched to a gene; V was cut back by 1 base and J by 2 bases. The CDR3 coding sequence is TGTGCCAGCAGCTTAGTAGTAGGGGGCCCCTACGAGCAGTACTTC. This sequence encodes CASSLVVGGPYEQYF.

V usage is TRBV19 and J usage is TRBJ1-1; D perhaps matches TRBD1 (6 bases). Germline-derived CDR1 and CDR2 are LNHDA and SQIVND (reference sequence). The V end was cut by 5 bases, the J end by 4 bases, with 14 bases between. The CDR3 is made up of 14 amino acids. The CDR3 loop reads CASSVKQGITEAFF. In DNA form, the CDR3 reads TGTGCCAGTAGTGTTAAACAGGGAATCACTGAAGCTTTCTTT.

The chain employs TRBV30 and TRBJ1-1, with TRBD1 matching over 10 bases. Per germline, CDR1 GTSNPN and CDR2 SVGIG (reference sequence). V was clipped by 8 bases and J by 9 bases; unmatched bases: 15. CDR3 size: 14 residues. The CDR3 sequence: CALGQGVLSAQAFF. The CDR3 region has the DNA TGTGCCCTCGGACAGGGGGTATTGTCAGCTCAAGCTTTCTTT.

J is TRBJ1-1 and V is TRBV28, with 7 bases fitting TRBD1. Germline CDR1 is MDHEN and CDR2 is SYDVKM. CDR3 length: 15 amino acids. With V trimmed by 6 bases and J by 7 bases, 14 bases remained unmatched. CDR3 DNA: TGTGCCAGCAGGCCCTTTCCGGGACAGACTTATGAAGCTTTCTTT. Encoded protein: CASRPFPGQTYEAFF.

This clone was counted a few times. The chain joins TRBV6-5 to TRBJ2-7, with D possibly matching TRBD2 (6 bases). The germline gives CDR1 MNHEY, CDR2 SVGAGI. Trimming cost V 4 bases and J 2 bases, with 15 bases left between them. The CDR3 sequence is 15 residues long. The DNA of the CDR3 is TGTGCCAGCAGTTCCCGGAGTAGCGGAGCCTACGAGCAGTACTTC. This codes for CASSSRSSGAYEQYF.

In this sample, this clone turned up a few times. This sequence joins TRBV9 and TRBJ2-3; no clear D. The CDR3 sequence is 14 residues long. Germline V CDR1 and CDR2: SGDLS, YYNGEE. With 1 base removed from V and 4 bases from J, the gap between germline ends came to 10 bases. In nucleotides, the CDR3 is TGTGCCAGCAGCGTACGATTAGCTCCAGATACGCAGTATTTT. Encoded protein: CASSVRLAPDTQYF.

The chain uses TRBV6-5 and TRBJ1-2, with 7 bases matching TRBD1. CDR1 is MNHEY, CDR2 SVGAGI, per germline. This CDR3 region has 15 residues. With V trimmed by 2 bases and J by 2 bases, 5 bases remained unmatched. DNA for the CDR3: TGTGCCAGCAGTTACGGATCAGGGGGGAACTATGGCTACACCTTC. Protein product: CASSYGSGGNYGYTF.

The chain employs TRBV6-1 and TRBJ1-2; D is possibly TRBD1 (5 bases). The V gene's germline CDR1 is MNHNS and CDR2 SASEGT. Trimming cost V 4 bases and J 5 bases, with 11 bases left between them. The CDR3 contains 13 residues. The CDR3 coding sequence is TGTGCCAGCAGTGGTGTGGGGGGTTATGGCTACACCTTC. Protein: CASSGVGGYGYTF.

Only a few counts were recorded for this clone. This sequence joins TRBV9 and TRBJ1-1; D remains ambiguous. Germline V gene lookup returns CDR1 SGDLS and CDR2 YYNGEE. CDR3 length equals 13 residues. V was pared by 0 bases and J by 6 bases, with 9 bases between. DNA of the CDR3: TGTGCCAGCAGCGTAGACAATTTCGCTGAAGCTTTCTTT. It translates to CASSVDNFAEAFF.

This sequence joins TRBV5-4 and TRBJ2-2; unclear D gene. Per germline, CDR1 SGHNT and CDR2 YYREEE (reference sequence). Trimming left V 1 base short and J 8 bases short, with 9 bases between. The CDR3 totals 13 residues. The CDR3 region is CASSLNGGGELFF. The CDR3 coding sequence is TGTGCCAGCAGCTTGAACGGTGGTGGGGAGCTGTTTTTT.

The rearrangement joins TRBV5-4 to TRBJ2-1; D is unresolved. The V end was cut by 4 bases, the J end by 6 bases, with 8 bases between. The CDR3 is 12 amino acids. CDR1 and CDR2 from the germline V gene are SGHNT and YYREEE (reference sequence). The chain's CDR3 is CASSPTGNEQFF. As DNA, the CDR3 is TGTGCCAGCAGCCCTACGGGCAATGAGCAGTTCTTC.

Here the CDR3 DNA reads TGTGCCACTACAGTTTTCCAGGGGTCTTGGTCCTCGGAGCAGTACTTC. Translation: CATTVFQGSWSSEQYF. The chain uses TRBV28 and TRBJ2-7; tentative D call: TRBD1 (6 bases). This CDR3 contains 16 residues. V lost 10 bases to trimming and J lost 7 bases, with 29 bases between them. Germline CDR1 and CDR2: MDHEN and SYDVKM. Variable domain in full (rest from reference TRBV28 and TRBJ2-7): DVKVTQSSRYLVKRTGEKVFLECVQDMDHENMFWYRQDPGLGLRLIYFSYDVKMKEKGDIPEGYSVSREKKERFSLILESASTNQTSMYLCATTVFQGSWSSEQYFGPGTRLTVT.

This clone occurred a few times. Here the CDR3 reads CASSSQGIPGYTF. In DNA form, the CDR3 reads TGTGCCAGCAGCTCACAGGGAATACCGGGCTACACCTTC. The rearrangement uses TRBV5-4 and TRBJ1-2; tentatively, D is TRBD1 (6 bases). Germline V lookup: CDR1 SGHNT, CDR2 YYREEE (reference sequence). V was cut by 3 bases and J by 8 bases, with 14 bases left in between. The CDR3 runs 13 residues.

In its sample, this clone was seen a few times. This chain joins TRBV30 and TRBJ2-7; tentatively, D is TRBD2 (6 bases). There are 13 residues in the CDR3. V dropped 2 bases and J dropped 5 bases, with 13 bases sitting between them. CDR1 GTSNPN and CDR2 SVGIG come from the germline V gene (reference sequence). This CDR3 is CAWSLWDFDEQYF. The CDR3 nucleotides are TGTGCCTGGAGTTTGTGGGACTTCGACGAGCAGTACTTC. The full variable domain, its missing parts supplied by reference TRBV30 and TRBJ2-7, is SQTIHQWPATLVQPVGSPLSLECTVEGTSNPNLYWYRQAAGRGLQLLFYSVGIGQISSEVPQNLSASRPQDRQFILSSKKLLLSDSGFYLCAWSLWDFDEQYFGPGTRLTVT.

V gene TRBV4-3 combines with J gene TRBJ2-5; D call uncertain. V shed 0 bases and J shed 5 bases, with 13 bases lying between them. The length of the CDR3 is 15 residues. CDR1 is LGHNA, CDR2 YSLEER, per germline. The chain's CDR3 is CASSQDSRSGETQYF. The CDR3 DNA follows: TGCGCCAGCAGCCAAGATAGTAGGAGTGGGGAGACCCAGTACTTC.

This clone appeared a few times. This chain uses TRBV14 with TRBJ1-1; D possibly corresponds to TRBD1 (6 bases). Germline values: CDR1 SGHDN, CDR2 FVKESK. V was shortened by 2 bases and J by 1 base, with 8 bases between the two germline ends. The CDR3 consists of 14 residues. The CDR3 DNA follows: TGTGCCAGCAGCCAATCGACAGGGAACACTGAAGCTTTCTTT. It translates to CASSQSTGNTEAFF.

The J gene is TRBJ2-7, the V gene TRBV29-1; TRBD1 aligns across 7 bases. Germline V gene data show CDR1 as SQVTM and CDR2 as ANQGSEA. This CDR3 region has 12 residues. After removal of 6 bases from V and 7 bases from J, the junction contained 9 bases not matched to a gene. This chain's CDR3 is CSVTWTGGEQYF. The CDR3 nucleotides are TGCAGCGTCACTTGGACAGGCGGGGAGCAGTACTTC.

The J gene is TRBJ1-2, the V gene TRBV11-2; the match to TRBD1 covers 7 bases. CDR1 is SGHAT, CDR2 FQNNGV, per germline. V shed 7 bases, J shed 4 bases, and the junction held 18 bases outside the gene matches. The CDR3 loop spans 17 amino acids. In nucleotides, the CDR3 is TGTGCCAGCACCGGTCCGGTTAAACAGGGGAGAGGCTATGGCTACACCTTC. Protein sequence: CASTGPVKQGRGYGYTF.

This clone was seen a handful of times. The rearrangement uses TRBV28 and TRBJ1-2; weak D call: TRBD1 (5 bases). Germline CDR1 reads MDHEN; CDR2 reads SYDVKM. The CDR3 has 11 residues. Deletions cut 8 bases from V and 4 bases from J, with 8 bases between. As DNA, the CDR3 is TGTGCCAGCCAGGGAGGCTATGGCTACACCTTC. This encodes CASQGGYGYTF.